Below, one T cell receptor (beta chain) is given with its context. Its antigen specificity is not known. Within one base of it there is no much larger clone, and no base qualities were kept. This record comes from a study of T cell responses to AZD1222 COVID-19 vaccine (dated by TCRdb to the early 2020s). Context from the whole study: Because spike-specific TCR depth and breadth did not differ between the two schedules, AZD1222 recipients who got a second dose at roughly 4 weeks were pooled with those who got a second dose at roughly 12 weeks. TCR sequencing was performed for roughly 250 trial participants, of whom about 200 were given two doses of AZD1222 and roughly 25 were given two doses of MenACWY control vaccine. Enrollment into the trials was organized by age into subgroups of 18-55, 56-69 and 70-plus years, and those subgroups contained about 160, 30 and 59 TCR-sequenced participants, respectively. The full study reports these points: Vaccine-associated CD4 TCRs spanned the whole spike protein, with dominant responses in regions 160-218 and 743-854. In the small 56-69-year group, the increase in depth fell short of significance, most likely because of low power. Because no day 14 peak-response samples were available, repertoires were characterized only after the peak T cell response. Only a handful of AZD1222 recipients were SARS-CoV-2 seropositive at baseline, limiting conclusions about previously exposed vaccinees. Reportedly, close to half of the unique spike-specific TCRs recognized epitopes lying outside the regions that are mutated in the B.1.351 and B.1.1.7 variants. A significant rise in spike-specific TCR breadth and depth was observed after two AZD1222 doses relative to day 0 and relative to MenACWY recipients. Participants were mostly white British, with more females than males. The authors suggested clonal diversity may have been underestimated.

Its CDR3 holds 13 amino acids, cysteine through phenylalanine. Only the CDR3 portion is preserved as DNA: 39 bases, with reading frame beginning at the first base. The junction carries 13 bases between V and J, which are trimmed by 5 bases and 5 bases respectively. Sequences SEHNR (CDR1) and FQNEAQ (CDR2) are obtained from the germline V gene (reference sequence). In light of the paper, this sample's time point label describes: baseline before first vaccination. Vaccinee samples came from UK trials COV001 and COV002, including a single-blind randomized controlled phase 2/3 trial of AZD1222 (ChAdOx1 nCoV-19) in healthy adults. Trial participant PBMC samples were collected at day 0 and day 28 after the second dose for TCRbeta chain sequencing. The CDR3 regions of human TCRbeta chains were subjected to immunosequencing. Regarding the original processing steps: Repertoire TCRs were checked for matches against a reference library of SARS-CoV-2-specific TCRs that had been generated using the MIRA antigen-specificity platform. Breadth was defined as the fraction of unique TCRs that were SARS-CoV-2-associated. Depth was defined as the fraction of total T cells that were SARS-CoV-2-associated. Each spike-specific TCR was assigned to its reactive spike region and to a CD4 or CD8 class using the MIRA data. Log10-transformed breadth and depth values were compared by one-way ANOVA with Sidak's multiple comparisons tests. TCRdb obtained this table from immuneACCESS and retained in-frame rearrangements with V and J assigned. These tables miss some clones; where compared with another copy, unresolved V genes account for less than half of the shortfall, and the remainder is unexplained. The DNA gave D and trimming, while V, J and clone size come from that table. The sample table records some 120,000 clones; around 88% of these occur just once. The ten top clones hold about 10% of the sample.

The material was peripheral blood, obtained on day 0 of AZD1222 vaccination. The rearranged chain carries TRBV7-9 and TRBJ2-7, with no confident D gene call. This TCR derives from an adult in good health. The CDR3 has the sequence CASSPVSSDEQYF. The DNA is TGTGCCAGCAGCCCGGTGTCCTCGGACGAGCAGTACTTC.